This T cell receptor beta chain was identified in a study of T cells after yellow fever vaccination. Overall study context: The fractions with low cell numbers were processed using SMART-Seq v4 Ultra Low Input.

This clonotype was detected many times. Its specificity is not known. For TCR, cDNA came from 5'RACE template switching, which added a universal primer site and UMIs. TCRdb re-derived calls from the 5' RACE reads in MiXCR, one entry per CDR3 protein. The repertoire holds roughly 120,000 distinct CDR3 sequences, roughly 6.8% seen once, with 2.5% to 3.5% in the top ten. Trimming removed 6 bases from V and 4 bases from J; junction bases left unmatched: 6. Germline V gene data show CDR1 as SNHLY and CDR2 as FYNNEI. This CDR3 is built from 15 residues. Study results and limitations: Contamination by abundant bulk-population clonotypes could be present in FACS-sorted repertoires. Post-booster repertoires again held most primary-vaccination clones (about 96% CD4, 85% to 90% CD8).

The chain joins TRBV2 to TRBJ2-2; 9 bases align to TRBD1. The sample here was CD4+ T cells sorted from PBMCs, taken approximately 40 days after the first yellow fever vaccination. The receptor was derived from a man younger than 35 who received the YFV17D yellow fever vaccine. DNA of the CDR3: TGTGCCAGCAGCGGGGACAGGGTCATCACCGGGGAGCTGTTTTTT. Residues: CASSGDRVITGELFF.